Listed below are T cell receptor beta chains from one sample, sequenced in a study of blood T cell repertoires in COVID-19. Profiled with immunoSEQ multiplex PCR; TCRdb holds only in-frame clones, not every one. The top ten hold roughly 7% of the sample, which has 60,000 to 75,000 clones, roughly 91% seen once. The sample taken for sequencing was peripheral blood. Receptor source: a man aged 50 or older with active COVID-19. Each CDR3 is given with its conserved first and last residue. A D gene is named only where the DNA matches it firmly. The listing skips clone size in some rows; elsewhere it reads once, few, many or a size class.

D,size,J,V,length,DNA,CDR3
-,-,TRBJ1-1,TRBV11-2,17,TGTGCCAGCAGCTTAGGGCAGGGAATTTTCCCTACGGCCGCAGCTTTCTTT,CASSLGQGIFPTAAAFF
-,-,TRBJ2-5,TRBV12-2,15,TGTGCAAGTCGCTTAGAAACTAGCGAGGAAGAGACCCAGTACTTC,CASRLETSEEETQYF
TRBD1,-,TRBJ1-2,TRBV7-8,14,TGTGCCAGCAGCTTAGAACAGGGGAGCTATGGCTACACCTTC,CASSLEQGSYGYTF
-,once,TRBJ1-2,TRBV7-2,13,TGTGCCAGCAGCCCCCCGGGGAGGGAAGGCTACACCTTC,CASSPPGREGYTF
-,-,TRBJ2-7,TRBV30,12,TGTGCCTGGACTTCAGGCTCCTACGAGCAGTACTTC,CAWTSGSYEQYF
-,medium-sized,TRBJ2-3,TRBV11-2,17,TGTGCCAGCAGCTTAGGCCTCTCGCGGGGCGGGTCAGATACGCAGTATTTT,CASSLGLSRGGSDTQYF
-,once,TRBJ1-2,TRBV28,12,TGTGCCAGCAGTTTATTCCCGGATGGCTACACCTTC,CASSLFPDGYTF
-,-,TRBJ2-2,TRBV6-6,16,TGTGCCAGCAGCCCTGGACAGTCCTCCGGGGCCGGGGAGCTGTTTTTT,CASSPGQSSGAGELFF
-,few,TRBJ1-6,TRBV5-1,15,TGCGCCAGCAGCCTGGGGCCTCCTGGTAATTCACCCCTCCACTTT,CASSLGPPGNSPLHF
-,few,TRBJ2-7,TRBV11-2,12,TGTGCCAGCAGCCCGTGGAGGGACGAGCAGTACTTC,CASSPWRDEQYF
-,-,TRBJ2-2,TRBV1,20,-,CTSSQDGLEGWAGGTGELFF
TRBD2,-,TRBJ2-3,TRBV5-1,19,TGCGCCAGCAGCTCCGGACTAGCGGGGGGGTCGCCTGGCACAGATACGCAGTATTTT,CASSSGLAGGSPGTDTQYF
-,-,TRBJ2-1,TRBV5-6,12,TGTGCCAGCAGCTTAAGTCGCAGTGAGCAGTTCTTC,CASSLSRSEQFF
TRBD2,once,TRBJ2-7,TRBV27,14,TGTGCCAGCAGTCAGATAGCGGGAGTGAGGGAGCAGTACTTC,CASSQIAGVREQYF
-,-,TRBJ2-7,TRBV5-4,12,TGTGCCAGCAGCTCTAGCTCCTACGAGCAGTACTTC,CASSSSSYEQYF
TRBD1,-,TRBJ2-2,TRBV7-2,14,TGTGCCAGCAGCCCGGGACAGACCACCGGGGAGCTGTTTTTT,CASSPGQTTGELFF
-,-,TRBJ1-1,TRBV28,16,TGTGCCAGCAGTTCAATGGCAAGGGGAGGTGTCACTGAAGCTTTCTTT,CASSSMARGGVTEAFF
TRBD2,-,TRBJ2-5,TRBV7-3,13,TGTGCCAGCGGGGCGGGAGCATCGGAGACCCAGTACTTC,CASGAGASETQYF
TRBD1,-,TRBJ2-7,TRBV5-4,15,TGTGCCAGCAGGGAAGGGCAGGGGGCTGGATACGAGCAGTACTTC,CASREGQGAGYEQYF
-,-,TRBJ2-7,TRBV4-2,15,TGTGCCAGCAGCTACCTCTCCACTGATACCTACGAGCAGTACTTC,CASSYLSTDTYEQYF
-,-,TRBJ1-1,TRBV19,13,TGTGCCACTACAGGCTTCGGTAGGACTGAAGCTTTCTTT,CATTGFGRTEAFF
-,-,TRBJ2-1,TRBV19,11,TGTGCCAGTAGGAACTCCCGGGAGCAGTTCTTC,CASRNSREQFF
TRBD1,-,TRBJ1-2,TRBV28,17,TGTGCCAGCAGTTTATCCCGGGACAGGGGGACGAGGTATGGCTACACCTTC,CASSLSRDRGTRYGYTF
-,-,TRBJ1-6,TRBV28,15,TGTGCCAGCAGTTTAGAATCCAGGGATAATTCACCCCTCCACTTT,CASSLESRDNSPLHF
-,-,TRBJ1-1,TRBV2,13,TGTGCCAGCAGTGCACAAACGAACACTGAAGCTTTCTTT,CASSAQTNTEAFF
TRBD1,-,TRBJ1-4,TRBV7-8,17,TGTGCCAGCACCCCTACAGGGGATTTCAGGGCTAATGAAAAACTGTTTTTT,CASTPTGDFRANEKLFF
TRBD2,-,TRBJ2-2,TRBV10-3,15,TGTGCCATCAGTGGGGGACTAGCGGACACCGGGGAGCTGTTTTTT,CAISGGLADTGELFF
TRBD1,-,TRBJ2-4,TRBV2,15,TGTGCCAGCCGATCCAAGACAGGGTCCAAAAACATTCAGTACTTC,CASRSKTGSKNIQYF
TRBD1,-,TRBJ2-5,TRBV5-5,15,TGTGCCAGCAGCTTGGAACGGGGACAGGTGGAGACCCAGTACTTC,CASSLERGQVETQYF
-,-,TRBJ2-7,TRBV9,15,TGTGCCAGCCCGCAAATCAGGACAGCCGACTACGAGCAGTACTTC,CASPQIRTADYEQYF
TRBD2,-,TRBJ2-3,TRBV5-1,15,TGCGCCAGCCACCCCCGCGGGAGGGCCTTGGATACGCAGTATTTT,CASHPRGRALDTQYF
-,-,TRBJ1-5,TRBV28,17,TGTGCCAGCAGTTCCATGACAGGAGCACCGAGCAATCAGCCCCAGCATTTT,CASSSMTGAPSNQPQHF
-,-,TRBJ2-2,TRBV4-3,14,TGCGCCAGCAGTTTTACGGTCTCCCGCCGGGAGCTGTTTTTT,CASSFTVSRRELFF
TRBD1,-,TRBJ2-2,TRBV6-6,13,TGTGCCAGCCGGGACAGAGCTACCGGGGAGCTGTTTTTT,CASRDRATGELFF
TRBD1,-,TRBJ2-7,TRBV27,15,TGTGCCAGCAGTCCAGGACAGGGGGGATCCTACGAGCAGTACTTC,CASSPGQGGSYEQYF
-,-,TRBJ1-1,TRBV6-5,16,TGTGCCAGCAGTTCTCCCTCTAGGAGAGCGGGCACTGAAGCTTTCTTT,CASSSPSRRAGTEAFF
TRBD1,-,TRBJ2-3,TRBV7-2,15,TGTGCCAGCAGCAGAGACAGGGGGGCCACAGATACGCAGTATTTT,CASSRDRGATDTQYF
TRBD2,-,TRBJ2-3,TRBV4-3,17,TGCGCCAGCAGCCAGTTACTAGCGGGGGGCCACACAGATACGCAGTATTTT,CASSQLLAGGHTDTQYF
-,-,TRBJ2-1,TRBV27,16,TGTGCCAGCAGGAGGTATCTCCTGAGCTCCTACAATGAGCAGTTCTTC,CASRRYLLSSYNEQFF
TRBD1,-,TRBJ2-3,TRBV11-3,15,TGTGCCAGCAGCTTGGCAGGGGGCGATACAGATACGCAGTATTTT,CASSLAGGDTDTQYF
-,-,TRBJ1-1,TRBV19,13,TGTGCCAGTAGTACGCAGGTCGACACTGAAGCTTTCTTT,CASSTQVDTEAFF
-,-,TRBJ1-1,TRBV9,15,TGTGCCAGCAGCGTAGCTTCAGGGGCGAACACTGAAGCTTTCTTT,CASSVASGANTEAFF
TRBD1,-,TRBJ1-2,TRBV7-9,14,TGTGCCAGCAGCCCAGACAGGGGGAACTATGGCTACACCTTC,CASSPDRGNYGYTF
-,-,TRBJ2-1,TRBV5-1,11,TGCGCCAGCAGCTTTGGGGGCGAGCAGTTCTTC,CASSFGGEQFF
-,-,TRBJ1-4,TRBV15,12,TGTGCCACCAGCAGAGTCCTGGAAAAACTGTTTTTT,CATSRVLEKLFF
-,-,TRBJ2-2,TRBV24-1,14,TGTGCCACCAGTGATCGACACGAACACCGGGGAGCTGTTTTT,CATSDRHEHRGAVF
TRBD1,-,TRBJ2-3,TRBV30,16,TGTGCCTGCGGACAGGGGGCCTCATCCAGCACAGATACGCAGTATTTT,CACGQGASSSTDTQYF
-,-,TRBJ2-3,TRBV27,17,TGTGCCAGCAGTTTACGACAGACCCCATTACGCACAGATACGCAGTATTTT,CASSLRQTPLRTDTQYF
TRBD2,-,TRBJ2-1,TRBV18,15,TGTGCCAGCTCTCCCACTAGCGGGAGTTACAATGAGCAGTTCTTC,CASSPTSGSYNEQFF
-,many,TRBJ1-5,TRBV6-1,14,TGTGCCAGCAGTGATACAGTTAACAATCAGCCCCAGCATTTT,CASSDTVNNQPQHF
-,-,TRBJ2-5,TRBV7-9,11,TGTGCCAGCAGCCGATACGGGACCCAGTACTTC,CASSRYGTQYF
-,-,TRBJ1-1,TRBV24-1,12,TGTGCCACCAGTCAAGGGGTCTCTGAAGCTTTCTTT,CATSQGVSEAFF
-,-,TRBJ2-5,TRBV9,15,TGTGCCAGCAGCGCCACCGAGACAGACCAAGAGACCCAGTACTTC,CASSATETDQETQYF
-,-,TRBJ2-3,TRBV11-1,15,TGTGCCAGCAGTCTCCCGCTACTAGGTACAGATACGCAGTATTTT,CASSLPLLGTDTQYF
-,-,TRBJ1-6,TRBV2,13,TGTGCCAGCAGACAGGGTATGAATTCACCCCTCCACTTT,CASRQGMNSPLHF